These 16 T cell receptor beta chains came from one sample sequenced in a study of regulatory T cells in long-lasting Graves disease. The sample's time point: newly diagnosed GD, antithyroid drugs for less than 3 months. Construction of the TCR library relied on RNA isolated from PBMCs. iRepertoire HTBI primers and Arm-PCR of CDR3 regions built TCR beta libraries. TCRdb ran MiXCR on the multiplex PCR reads and lists one entry per CDR3 protein. The data contain about 540,000 distinct CDR3 sequences, approximately 13% of them singletons. This same sample was also part of a study on T cells in Graves' hyperthyroidism and ophthalmopathy.

The specimen was peripheral blood mononuclear cells (PBMCs), collected at new diagnosis, from a patient treated with antithyroid drugs. The receptors originated from a man aged 30-40 years with Graves disease.

This clonotype was detected ten times or more. The chain joins TRBV20-1 to TRBJ2-5; 10 bases line up with TRBD2. Per the germline V gene, CDR1 is DFQATT and CDR2 is SNEGSKA (reference sequence). CDR3 length: 17 amino acids. With V trimmed by 4 bases and J by 4 bases, 15 bases remained unmatched. The CDR3 nucleotides read TGCAGTGCTAAAGCGGCTAGCGGGAGCGGTTTTTTAGAGACCCAGTACTTC. Its protein is CSAKAASGSGFLETQYF.

The table lists this clonotype with many counts. The V and J genes are TRBV30 and TRBJ2-1; 13 nucleotides agree with TRBD2. The germline V gene has CDR1 GTSNPN and CDR2 SVGIG (reference sequence). This CDR3 region has 15 residues. J was trimmed by 5 bases and V by 3 bases; bases with no gene match: 4. The DNA for the CDR3 is TGTGCCTGGAGAGGACTAGCGGGAGATGACAATGAGCAGTTCTTC. As protein: CAWRGLAGDDNEQFF.

This clonotype appeared many times. CDR3 nucleotides: TGTGCCAGCAGCTTAGTAGTAAACGGCTACAATGAGCAGTTCTTC. Protein sequence: CASSLVVNGYNEQFF. V usage is TRBV7-2 and J usage is TRBJ2-1; D is undetermined. V was clipped by 1 base and J by 3 bases, with 10 bases between them. Per the germline V gene, CDR1 is SGHTA and CDR2 is FQGNSA. The CDR3 totals 15 residues.

V usage is TRBV18 and J usage is TRBJ2-3; unclear D gene. Germline CDR1 KGHSH, CDR2 LQKENI. The CDR3 contains 13 residues. V lost 4 bases to trimming and J lost 5 bases, with 10 bases between them. The CDR3: CASSRSRLDTQYF. The CDR3 DNA reads TGTGCCAGCTCACGGTCCCGGCTAGATACGCAGTATTTT.

This clonotype was recorded many times. The rearrangement joins TRBV24-1 to TRBJ1-2; unclear D gene. The CDR3 consists of 14 residues. V lost 0 bases and J 6 bases, leaving 10 bases between the germline ends. In germline, CDR1 is KGHDR, CDR2 SFDVKD. The CDR3 nucleotides are TGTGCCACCAGTGATTTGACAAGACGAGATGGCTACACCTTC. As protein: CATSDLTRRDGYTF.

This sequence joins TRBV9 and TRBJ2-3, with no clear D. CDR3 length: 15 amino acids. CDR1 is SGDLS and CDR2 is YYNGEE in the germline V gene. Trimming removed 1 base at V and 0 bases at J, with 9 bases between. The CDR3 DNA is TGTGCCAGCAGCGTACTTCGAGACAGCACAGATACGCAGTATTTT. Translated: CASSVLRDSTDTQYF.

V is TRBV10-3 and J is TRBJ2-1; the match to TRBD1 covers 8 bases. The ends lost 6 bases at V and 6 bases at J; junction bases unmatched: 10. CDR1 and CDR2 from the germline V gene are ENHRY and SYGVKD. CDR3 size: 15 residues. CDR3 coding DNA: TGTGCCATCAGGATAGGACAGGGTATCTTCAATGAGCAGTTCTTC. This codes for CAIRIGQGIFNEQFF.

This chain connects TRBV7-2 to TRBJ1-6; no clear D gene. V was trimmed by 5 bases and J by 10 bases, leaving 15 bases between them. This CDR3 has 14 residues. The germline V gene has CDR1 SGHTA and CDR2 FQGNSA. The CDR3 DNA reads as TGTGCCAGCAGCCTGACACCGTCGGGGTCACCCCTCCACTTT. Protein: CASSLTPSGSPLHF. Based on the CDR3 plus reference TRBV7-2 and TRBJ1-6, the full variable domain is GAGVSQSPSNKVTEKGKDVELRCDPISGHTALYWYRQSLGQGLEFLIYFQGNSAPDKSGLPSDRFSAERTGGSVSTLTIQRTQQEDSAVYLCASSLTPSGSPLHFGNGTRLTVT.

This clonotype was recorded at least ten times. The rearrangement joins TRBV28 to TRBJ2-7; no clear D gene. The CDR3 has 12 residues. Trimming left V 6 bases short and J 3 bases short, with 9 bases between. Germline V gene sequence: CDR1 MDHEN, CDR2 SYDVKM. The CDR3: CASSSTHYEQYF. CDR3 nucleotides: TGTGCCAGCAGCTCGACACACTACGAGCAGTACTTC. Drawing the rest from reference TRBV28 and TRBJ2-7, the complete variable domain is DVKVTQSSRYLVKRTGEKVFLECVQDMDHENMFWYRQDPGLGLRLIYFSYDVKMKEKGDIPEGYSVSREKKERFSLILESASTNQTSMYLCASSSTHYEQYFGPGTRLTVT.

Ten or more counts support this clonotype. The CDR3 region has the DNA TGTGCCATCAGTGACCCGGGACTAGCGGGAGCGGCGACCTACGAGCAGTACTTC. Its translation is CAISDPGLAGAATYEQYF. This sequence joins TRBV10-3 and TRBJ2-7; 14 nucleotides align to TRBD2. With 3 bases clipped from V and 2 bases from J, the junction kept 9 bases outside the gene matches. The CDR3 covers 18 residues. Germline CDR1 and CDR2: ENHRY and SYGVKD.

This clonotype was recorded many times. The chain links TRBV7-2 to TRBJ1-1; D is undetermined. Germline CDR1 reads SGHTA; CDR2 reads FQGNSA. V lost 5 bases to trimming and J lost 4 bases, with 14 bases between them. CDR3 length: 14 residues. CDR3: CASSLRTFRTEAFF. The CDR3 nucleotides are TGTGCCAGCAGCCTTCGGACTTTCCGCACTGAAGCTTTCTTT.

The chain links TRBV7-9 to TRBJ2-1; 8 bases fit TRBD1. The CDR3 is 13 amino acids. The V segment lost 7 bases and the J segment 8 bases; nucleotides outside the gene matches: 7. Germline CDR1 SEHNR, CDR2 FQNEAQ (reference sequence). DNA for the CDR3: TGTGCCAGCATCACAACAGGGGGGCATGAGCAGTTCTTC. Translation: CASITTGGHEQFF. Full variable domain (missing parts from reference TRBV7-9 and TRBJ2-1): DTGVSQNPRHKITKRGQNVTFRCDPISEHNRLYWYRQTLGQGPEFLTYFQNEAQLEKSRLLSDRFSAERPKGSFSTLEIQRTEQGDSAMYLCASITTGGHEQFFGPGTRLTVL.

This clonotype came up a few times. The V gene is TRBV5-4, the J gene TRBJ2-3; tentatively, D is TRBD2 (7 bases). The CDR3 covers 14 residues. Trimming stripped 6 bases from V and 4 bases from J, with 15 bases between. Germline values: CDR1 SGHNT, CDR2 YYREEE (reference sequence). This chain's CDR3 is CASNPWEGADTQYF. The CDR3 nucleotides read TGTGCCAGCAACCCGTGGGAGGGGGCAGATACGCAGTATTTT. Full variable domain (rest looked up from reference TRBV5-4 and TRBJ2-3): ETGVTQSPTHLIKTRGQQVTLRCSSQSGHNTVSWYQQALGQGPQFIFQYYREEENGRGNFPPRFSGLQFPNYSSELNVNALELDDSALYLCASNPWEGADTQYFGPGTRLTVL.

Ten or more counts support this clonotype. The chain couples TRBV29-1 to TRBJ2-7; 9 bases are a match to TRBD2. Germline V gene data show CDR1 as SQVTM and CDR2 as ANQGSEA. Losses at the gene ends were 2 bases for V and 4 bases for J; bases not matched to a gene: 3. This CDR3 is 13 amino acids long. The CDR3 here is CSVELAGVYEQYF. The CDR3, as DNA: TGCAGCGTTGAATTAGCGGGAGTATACGAGCAGTACTTC.

This clonotype showed up many times. The chain has TRBV11-2 and TRBJ1-2, with unresolved D. Germline CDR1 SGHAT, CDR2 FQNNGV. This CDR3 is built from 15 residues. Deletions cut 5 bases from V and 2 bases from J, with 15 bases between. The CDR3: CASSRAPGGNYGYTF. CDR3 coding DNA: TGTGCCAGCAGCCGCGCGCCCGGTGGAAACTATGGCTACACCTTC.

This clonotype was seen repeatedly, ten times or more. The chain is built from TRBV19 and TRBJ2-5; TRBD2 aligns across 13 bases. V shed 8 bases and J 1 base; nucleotides not matched to a gene: 7. Germline CDR1 reads LNHDA; CDR2 reads SQIVND (reference sequence). The CDR3 is 16 residues long. CDR3 DNA sequence: TGTGCCAGTCCAAGGGGACTAGCGGGAAGCCAAGAGACCCAGTACTTC. This translates into CASPRGLAGSQETQYF.